These T cell receptor beta chains were read from a single sample in a study of T cell repertoires in cytomegalovirus infection. Using its own MiXCR run on the reads, TCRdb lists one record per CDR3 protein. The sample includes around 350,000 distinct CDR3 sequences, roughly 20% seen only once; the top ten take roughly 9%. Source material: PBMCs. The receptors stem from a human donor in good health (CMV status not recorded). Some clones in this sample may be carry-over from other donors' samples. Each CDR3 is given with its conserved first and last residue. Fields, in order: J gene, CDR3 length, clone size, D gene, V gene, CDR3 DNA, CDR3 protein. D genes are given only for firm matches. Part of the rows lack a size; the others show once, few, many or a class for expanded clones.

j_gene: TRBJ1-3; len: 20; abundance: few; d_gene: -; v_gene: TRBV6-1; CDR3nt: TGTGCCAGCAGTCCCCTCCATGGTTCGTCCGACAGTCTAAGTGGAAACACCATATATTTT; CDR3aa: CASSPLHGSSDSLSGNTIYF
j_gene: TRBJ1-5; len: 14; abundance: -; d_gene: -; v_gene: TRBV2; CDR3nt: TGTGCCAGCCAATCGGACTATAGCAATCAGCCCCAGCATTTT; CDR3aa: CASQSDYSNQPQHF
j_gene: TRBJ2-2; len: 16; abundance: -; d_gene: TRBD2; v_gene: TRBV4-3; CDR3nt: TGCGCCAGCAGCCCGGGACTAGCGGTGAACACCGGGGAGCTGTTTTTT; CDR3aa: CASSPGLAVNTGELFF
j_gene: TRBJ1-6; len: 16; abundance: -; d_gene: -; v_gene: TRBV6-5; CDR3nt: TGTGCCAGCAGTCCGATAACCGGGACACCTAATTCACCCCTCCACTTT; CDR3aa: CASSPITGTPNSPLHF
j_gene: TRBJ1-4; len: 15; abundance: many; d_gene: -; v_gene: TRBV7-6; CDR3nt: TGTGCCAGCAGCCTCAGTAGGACAACTAATGAAAAACTGTTTTTT; CDR3aa: CASSLSRTTNEKLFF
j_gene: TRBJ1-5; len: 17; abundance: few; d_gene: -; v_gene: TRBV20-1; CDR3nt: TGCAGTGTTTGGAGGGACACAGGGATTACTAGCAATCAGCCCCAGCATTTT; CDR3aa: CSVWRDTGITSNQPQHF
j_gene: TRBJ1-1; len: 11; abundance: few; d_gene: -; v_gene: TRBV12-3/TRBV12-4; CDR3nt: TGTGCCAGCAGTTTTGGGCCTAGCGTTTTCTTT; CDR3aa: CASSFGPSVFF
j_gene: TRBJ2-1; len: 16; abundance: -; d_gene: TRBD2; v_gene: TRBV4-1; CDR3nt: TGCGCCAGCAGCCGTCGGACTAGCGGGGGGCCGAATGAGCAGTTCTTC; CDR3aa: CASSRRTSGGPNEQFF
j_gene: TRBJ2-7; len: 13; abundance: many; d_gene: TRBD1; v_gene: TRBV12-3/TRBV12-4; CDR3nt: TGTGCCAGCAGTTTAGCACGCGACAGGGGGCAGTACTTC; CDR3aa: CASSLARDRGQYF
j_gene: TRBJ2-5; len: 13; abundance: -; d_gene: TRBD1; v_gene: TRBV28; CDR3nt: TGTGCCAGCACTAGGGGACAGGTGGGGACCCAGTACTTC; CDR3aa: CASTRGQVGTQYF
j_gene: TRBJ1-6; len: 16; abundance: -; d_gene: TRBD1; v_gene: TRBV3-1; CDR3nt: TGTGCCAGCAGCGTAGGAATGGACAGGGTTTTTTCACCCCTCCACTTT; CDR3aa: CASSVGMDRVFSPLHF
j_gene: TRBJ2-5; len: 14; abundance: -; d_gene: TRBD1; v_gene: TRBV5-1; CDR3nt: TGCGCCAGCACCCAGGGACAGTCGGGGGAGACCCAGTACTTC; CDR3aa: CASTQGQSGETQYF
j_gene: TRBJ2-7; len: 15; abundance: many; d_gene: TRBD1; v_gene: TRBV4-3; CDR3nt: TGCGCCAGCAGCCAAGAGTGGACAGGGAGCTACGAGCAGTACTTC; CDR3aa: CASSQEWTGSYEQYF
j_gene: TRBJ1-6; len: 16; abundance: few; d_gene: TRBD1; v_gene: TRBV7-2; CDR3nt: TGTGCCAGCAGCTTTCGAAACAGGGGGCAAAATTCACCCCTCCACTTT; CDR3aa: CASSFRNRGQNSPLHF
j_gene: TRBJ2-1; len: 15; abundance: few; d_gene: -; v_gene: TRBV29-1; CDR3nt: TGCAGCGTTGGTGGAACTGCGAGCTCCTACAATGAGCAGTTCTTC; CDR3aa: CSVGGTASSYNEQFF
j_gene: TRBJ1-2; len: 11; abundance: once; d_gene: -; v_gene: TRBV6-5; CDR3nt: TGTGCCAGCAACGGTGGTTGGGGCTACACCTTC; CDR3aa: CASNGGWGYTF
j_gene: TRBJ2-5; len: 17; abundance: -; d_gene: TRBD2; v_gene: TRBV28; CDR3nt: TGTGCCAGCAGTTTTTGGCTAGCGGGAGACCCCCAAGAGACCCAGTACTTC; CDR3aa: CASSFWLAGDPQETQYF
j_gene: TRBJ2-1; len: 17; abundance: few; d_gene: TRBD2; v_gene: TRBV7-2; CDR3nt: TGTGCCAGCAGCTTAATAGCTAGCGGGGGAAAGTACAATGAGCAGTTCTTC; CDR3aa: CASSLIASGGKYNEQFF
j_gene: TRBJ2-7; len: 13; abundance: -; d_gene: -; v_gene: TRBV6-5; CDR3nt: TGTGCCAGCTGGTCTCCTGCCTCCTACGAGCAGTACTTC; CDR3aa: CASWSPASYEQYF
j_gene: TRBJ2-7; len: 15; abundance: -; d_gene: -; v_gene: TRBV3-1; CDR3nt: TGTGCCAGCAGCCAAGATCCGAACCCGAGAGACGAGCAGTACTTC; CDR3aa: CASSQDPNPRDEQYF
j_gene: TRBJ2-5; len: 14; abundance: -; d_gene: -; v_gene: TRBV6-2/TRBV6-3; CDR3nt: TGTGCCAGCAGTTACTCAGGAGTTGGAGAGACCCAGTACTTC; CDR3aa: CASSYSGVGETQYF
j_gene: TRBJ2-6; len: 15; abundance: -; d_gene: -; v_gene: TRBV4-1; CDR3nt: TGCGCCAGCAGCCAACGGGAGTCTGGGGCCAACGTCCTGACTTTC; CDR3aa: CASSQRESGANVLTF
j_gene: TRBJ1-1; len: 14; abundance: few; d_gene: -; v_gene: TRBV18; CDR3nt: TGTGCCAGCTCGTCCATTCAATCGAACACTGAAGCTTTCTTT; CDR3aa: CASSSIQSNTEAFF
j_gene: TRBJ2-1; len: 16; abundance: many; d_gene: -; v_gene: TRBV7-9; CDR3nt: TGTGCCAGCACCCAATCGGGCGGGATGTCCTACAATGAGCAGTTCTTC; CDR3aa: CASTQSGGMSYNEQFF
j_gene: TRBJ2-7; len: 12; abundance: few; d_gene: -; v_gene: TRBV6-1; CDR3nt: TGTGCCAGCTTTTTTCCCCCCGACGAGCAGTACTTC; CDR3aa: CASFFPPDEQYF
j_gene: TRBJ2-5; len: 14; abundance: -; d_gene: -; v_gene: TRBV27; CDR3nt: TGTGCCAGCAGTCCCTCTGGGGTCTTGGAGACCCAGTACTTC; CDR3aa: CASSPSGVLETQYF
j_gene: TRBJ1-2; len: 14; abundance: many; d_gene: -; v_gene: TRBV5-6; CDR3nt: TGTGCCAGCAGTCGACTGGCCCCGGGTATCGGCTACACCTTC; CDR3aa: CASSRLAPGIGYTF
j_gene: TRBJ2-7; len: 15; abundance: -; d_gene: -; v_gene: TRBV7-9; CDR3nt: TGTGCCAGCAGCCCCAAACAGGGACTTTCGTACGAGCAGTACTTC; CDR3aa: CASSPKQGLSYEQYF
j_gene: TRBJ2-3; len: 14; abundance: -; d_gene: -; v_gene: TRBV11-2; CDR3nt: TGTGCCAGCAGCTTTACCGAAAGCACAGATACGCAGTATTTT; CDR3aa: CASSFTESTDTQYF